This T cell receptor beta chain was identified during a study of T cell changes during pregnancy in multiple sclerosis. Measured with immunoSEQ multiplex PCR; TCRdb has only the in-frame clones, and not every one. Of some 44,000 clones in the sample, 88% were seen once. Germline-derived CDR1 and CDR2 are SGDLS and YYNGEE. This CDR3 has 17 residues. V was trimmed by 5 bases and J by 2 bases, leaving 21 bases between them. V is TRBV9 and J is TRBJ2-3, with D possibly being TRBD2 (6 bases). The TCR was taken from a female donor with multiple sclerosis, enrolled in a pregnancy study. Specimen: CD4+ T cells from peripheral blood mononuclear cells, collected in the second trimester of pregnancy. The CDR3 protein is CASRRAHGGAFTDTQYF. In DNA, the CDR3 is TGTGCCAGCAGACGGGCCCACGGGGGTGCATTCACAGATACGCAGTATTTT.